Following are 32 T cell receptor beta chains from one sample sequenced in a study of T cells in Graves' hyperthyroidism and ophthalmopathy. The TCR beta CDR3 regions underwent amplification using RNA transcripts as the source. The HTBI primer set served for first-round RT-PCR of the TCR CDR3. TCRdb fed the multiplex PCR reads into MiXCR, producing one record per CDR3 protein. The table has more than 550,000 distinct CDR3 sequences, 45% seen once. Sequencing was carried out using peripheral blood or thyroid tissue (not recorded which). Receptors originate from an adult man with Graves' disease, either hyperthyroidism or ophthalmopathy (not recorded which).

This clonotype occurred many times. V and J are TRBV10-1 and TRBJ2-7; maybe TRBD1 (5 bases). V gave up 4 bases and J gave up 6 bases, with 13 bases separating them. This CDR3 has 13 amino acids. CDR1 and CDR2 from the germline V gene are WNHNN and SYGVQD (reference sequence). This CDR3 is CASSVGWGSEQYF. CDR3 in DNA: TGCGCCAGCAGTGTCGGATGGGGCTCCGAGCAGTACTTC.

The chain links TRBV6-6 to TRBJ1-1; no clear D gene. Trimming removed 5 bases at V and 0 bases at J, with 10 bases between. This CDR3 contains 14 residues. The germline V gene has CDR1 MNHNY and CDR2 SVGAGI (reference sequence). CDR3 DNA sequence: TGTGCCAGCAGTAGCGAAAGGGTGAACACTGAAGCTTTCTTT. This encodes CASSSERVNTEAFF.

This chain uses TRBV7-2 with TRBJ2-5; TRBD1 might be the D (5 bases). V dropped 6 bases and J dropped 9 bases, with 23 bases sitting between them. CDR3 length equals 15 residues. CDR1 is SGHTA, CDR2 FQGNSA, per germline. The CDR3 loop is CASRTDSPGNQPQYF. Here the CDR3 DNA reads TGTGCCAGCAGGACCGACAGTCCGGGCAATCAGCCCCAGTACTTC.

The chain recombines TRBV10-3 with TRBJ1-2, with D unresolved. The CDR3 contains 13 residues. CDR1 and CDR2 (germline): ENHRY, SYGVKD. Trimming took 3 bases from V and 7 from J, leaving 12 bases between them. CDR3 DNA sequence: TGTGCCATCAGTGATCGGGGAACCGCTGGCTACACCTTC. Amino acid sequence: CAISDRGTAGYTF.

The chain employs TRBV2 and TRBJ1-1; maybe TRBD1 (6 bases). V was shortened by 4 bases and J by 4 bases, with 16 bases between the two germline ends. This CDR3 has 15 residues. From germline, CDR1 is SNHLY and CDR2 FYNNEI. The CDR3 sequence is CASSVKGQRGTEAFF. The CDR3 nucleotides read TGTGCCAGCAGTGTAAAGGGACAACGCGGCACTGAAGCTTTCTTT.

This clonotype was recorded at least ten times. The CDR3 DNA is TGTGCCACCAGCAGCCGAGGACTAGCCGGCCAAGAGACCCAGTACTTC. The encoded protein is CATSSRGLAGQETQYF. The genes are TRBV15 and TRBJ2-5; 8 bases are shared with TRBD2. Per germline, CDR1 LNHNV and CDR2 YYDKDF (reference sequence). CDR3 length: 16 residues. Unmatched junction bases numbered 7, after V lost 3 bases and J lost 1 base.

The chain joins TRBV12-1 to TRBJ1-2; the DNA was not compared with TRBD1, the D call given in the table. TRBV12-1 is a recognized pseudogene. This CDR3 spans 15 amino acids. CDR3 DNA sequence: TGTGCCAGCAGCTTTATACGGGGGGCGGTTGGAGGCTACACCTTC. This codes for CASSFIRGAVGGYTF.

This clonotype appeared a single time. This chain joins TRBV20-1 and TRBJ2-7; 9 bases line up with TRBD2. Trimming removed 0 bases from V and 2 bases from J; junction bases left unmatched: 17. This CDR3 region has 19 residues. Germline V gives CDR1 DFQATT, CDR2 SNEGSKA (reference sequence). CDR3 sequence reads: CSARDRQGLREGETYEQYF. The CDR3 DNA reads TGCAGTGCTAGAGACCGCCAGGGTCTGCGGGAGGGCGAGACCTACGAGCAGTACTTC.

This clonotype was detected only a few times. The rearrangement joins TRBV7-9 to TRBJ1-1; D ambiguous. This CDR3 has 13 residues. V was pared by 5 bases and J by 0 bases, with 7 bases between. Germline V lookup: CDR1 SEHNR, CDR2 FQNEAQ (reference sequence). The CDR3 nucleotides read TGTGCCAGCAGCGACGACATGAACACTGAAGCTTTCTTT. It codes for CASSDDMNTEAFF.

This sequence joins TRBV6-6 and TRBJ2-5; D perhaps matches TRBD2 (5 bases). CDR3 length equals 14 residues. The ends were cut back, 6 bases at V and 5 bases at J, with 16 bases in the middle. Germline CDR1 is MNHNY and CDR2 is SVGAGI (reference sequence). As DNA, the CDR3 is TGTGCCAGCAGCTTAGCTCGTGGGGAGGAGACCCAGTACTTC. Encoded protein: CASSLARGEETQYF.

V is TRBV12-3 or TRBV12-4 and J is TRBJ1-6; 7 bases match TRBD1. With V trimmed by 7 bases and J by 5 bases, 5 bases remained unmatched. The CDR3 is 14 amino acids. The CDR3 region has the DNA TGTGCCAGCACCTTGGGACAGAATAATTCACCCCTCCACTTT. It translates to CASTLGQNNSPLHF.

The genes are TRBV7-8 and TRBJ2-7; D remains unclear. Trimming removed 1 base at V and 4 bases at J, with 17 bases between. Per the germline V gene, CDR1 is SGHVS and CDR2 is FQNEAQ. CDR3 length: 16 amino acids. The CDR3 bases are TGTGCCAGCAGCTTAGATAGTGGCGGACGAAGTTACGAGCAGTACTTC. Translated, it gives CASSLDSGGRSYEQYF.

The chain uses TRBV2 and TRBJ1-2, with no clear D. CDR1 and CDR2 from the germline V gene are SNHLY and FYNNEI. V was clipped by 4 bases and J by 6 bases, with 9 bases between them. The CDR3 sequence is 12 residues long. The CDR3 nucleotides read TGTGCCAGCAGTGGTGCGCGGGATGGCTACACCTTC. Its protein product is CASSGARDGYTF.

The rearrangement uses TRBV25-1 and TRBJ1-6, with D tentatively TRBD1 (5 bases). V was trimmed by 5 bases and J by 9 bases, leaving 20 bases between them. This CDR3 has 16 amino acids. Germline V gene lookup returns CDR1 MGHDK and CDR2 SYGVNS. The CDR3 DNA follows: TGTGCCAGCAGTTTAGAAGGGGCGGGGGTGGGTTCACCCCTCCACTTT. Translating gives CASSLEGAGVGSPLHF. Full variable domain (outside the CDR3, taken from reference TRBV25-1 and TRBJ1-6): EADIYQTPRYLVIGTGKKITLECSQTMGHDKMYWYQQDPGMELHLIHYSYGVNSTEKGDLSSESTVSRIRTEHFPLTLESARPSHTSQYLCASSLEGAGVGSPLHFGNGTRLTVT.

This clonotype was seen only a few times. The junction does not match germline at one end; this may be a read error. This chain joins TRBV7-3 and TRBJ1-1; D not resolved. The CDR3 covers 15 residues. CDR1 SGHTA and CDR2 FQGTGA come from the germline V gene. CDR3 amino acids: CASSQDREGRTEAFF. CDR3 nucleotides: TGCGCCAGCAGCCAAGATCGGGAGGGAAGGACTGAAGCTTTCTTT.

This clonotype was recorded once. This rearrangement joins TRBV2 to TRBJ1-6; D call uncertain. Trimming took off 8 bases at V and 7 bases at J, with 6 bases between the two ends. The CDR3 contains 11 residues. Germline CDR1 is SNHLY and CDR2 is FYNNEI. Here the CDR3 reads CASPENSPLHF. The CDR3 coding sequence is TGTGCCAGCCCCGAGAATTCACCCCTCCACTTT.

This clonotype has a count of ten or more. This chain connects TRBV5-8 to TRBJ2-7, with 8 bases fitting TRBD2. The junction had 5 bases not matched to a gene; V was cut back by 5 bases and J by 4 bases. This CDR3 contains 13 residues. The V gene's germline CDR1 is SGHTS and CDR2 YDEGEE. The CDR3: CASSISGSYEQYF. The CDR3 DNA follows: TGTGCCAGCAGTATCAGCGGGAGTTACGAGCAGTACTTC.

The chain employs TRBV19 and TRBJ2-7; 10 bases are shared with TRBD2. The CDR3 is 15 residues long. Unmatched junction bases numbered 5, after V lost 4 bases and J lost 2 bases. Germline V gene sequence: CDR1 LNHDA, CDR2 SQIVND (reference sequence). The CDR3 region is CASSKGLAVTYEQYF. The DNA of the CDR3 is TGTGCCAGTAGTAAAGGACTAGCGGTAACCTACGAGCAGTACTTC.

V gene TRBV7-9 combines with J gene TRBJ2-7; TRBD1 matches 7 bases. V dropped 6 bases and J dropped 2; count of bases not matched to a gene: 22. Germline CDR1 reads SEHNR; CDR2 reads FQNEAQ (reference sequence). The CDR3 consists of 19 residues. The CDR3 is CASSSYLPPTGNKPYEQYF. The CDR3 region has the DNA TGTGCCAGCAGTTCATACCTGCCCCCGACAGGGAACAAACCCTACGAGCAGTACTTC.

This clonotype has just a few counts. The chain employs TRBV20-1 and TRBJ2-5, with TRBD1 matching 10 bases. The CDR3 spans 15 residues. Trimming cost V 6 bases and J 4 bases; bases outside gene matches: 11. The V gene's germline CDR1 is DFQATT and CDR2 SNEGSKA (reference sequence). Here the CDR3 reads CSATQGQGIGETQYF. Here the CDR3 DNA reads TGCAGTGCCACGCAGGGACAGGGGATAGGAGAGACCCAGTACTTC.

This clonotype was observed many times. This sequence joins TRBV29-1 and TRBJ1-2; D remains ambiguous. The CDR3 covers 12 residues. The germline V gene encodes CDR1 SQVTM and CDR2 ANQGSEA. V lost 5 bases to trimming and J lost 2 bases, with 9 bases between them. In DNA form, the CDR3 reads TGCAGCGTTCTCAGTCAGAACTATGGCTACACCTTC. Residues: CSVLSQNYGYTF. Variable domain in full (rest from reference TRBV29-1 and TRBJ1-2): SAVISQKPSRDICQRGTSLTIQCQVDSQVTMMFWYRQQPGQSLTLIATANQGSEATYESGFVIDKFPISRPNLTFSTLTVSNMSPEDSSIYLCSVLSQNYGYTFGSGTRLTVV.

This chain connects TRBV7-9 to TRBJ2-5; TRBD2 matches 8 bases. This CDR3 spans 16 amino acids. CDR1 is SEHNR, CDR2 FQNEAQ, per germline (reference sequence). The V gene end was trimmed by 6 bases and the J gene end by 0 bases; junction bases not matched to a gene: 9. CDR3 amino acids: CASSSLAEGYQETQYF. In DNA, the CDR3 is TGTGCCAGCAGTTCACTAGCGGAGGGGTACCAAGAGACCCAGTACTTC.

The table lists this clonotype with a few counts. This chain connects TRBV20-1 to TRBJ2-5, with D possibly being TRBD1 or TRBD2 (5 bases each). The germline V gene encodes CDR1 DFQATT and CDR2 SNEGSKA (reference sequence). V lost 0 bases, J lost 4 bases, and 12 bases lay in between. The CDR3 contains 14 residues. The CDR3 is CSARDEGRTETQYF. For the CDR3, the DNA is TGCAGTGCTAGAGATGAGGGGCGCACAGAGACCCAGTACTTC.

The gene calls are TRBV7-2 and TRBJ2-7; D not resolved. Germline V gene lookup returns CDR1 SGHTA and CDR2 FQGNSA. The V end was cut by 6 bases, the J end by 6 bases, with 15 bases between. CDR3 length: 13 amino acids. The CDR3 spells CASSSRTGSEQYF. The CDR3 DNA follows: TGTGCCAGCAGTTCCCGGACCGGTTCCGAGCAGTACTTC.

This chain links TRBV3-1 with TRBJ2-7; D is ambiguous. The CDR3 contains 14 residues. V was trimmed by 5 bases and J by 0 bases, leaving 11 bases between them. CDR1 and CDR2 from the germline V gene are LGHDT and YNNKEL (reference sequence). CDR3 loop: CASSADSSSYEQYF. The CDR3 coding sequence is TGTGCCAGCAGCGCCGACTCAAGCTCCTACGAGCAGTACTTC.

The V gene is TRBV20-1, the J gene TRBJ2-5; 11 positions match TRBD2. V dropped 4 bases and J dropped 0; count of bases not matched to a gene: 4. CDR1 is DFQATT and CDR2 is SNEGSKA in the germline V gene (reference sequence). CDR3 size: 15 residues. The CDR3 here is CSANELAGDQETQYF. In DNA form, the CDR3 reads TGCAGTGCTAACGAACTAGCGGGAGACCAAGAGACCCAGTACTTC.

This clonotype occurred a few times. This rearrangement joins TRBV6-6 to TRBJ2-7; D might be TRBD2 (6 bases). The CDR3 has 13 residues. Germline lookup yields CDR1 MNHNY and CDR2 SVGAGI (reference sequence). The germline V and J ends were trimmed by 4 bases and 4 bases, with 11 bases remaining between them. CDR3: CASSSLSGYEQYF. In DNA, the CDR3 is TGTGCCAGCAGTTCCCTCAGCGGGTACGAGCAGTACTTC.

As concerns this clonotype: The junction does not match germline at one end; this may be a read error. The CDR3 spells CSARQGSDQPQHF. The CDR3 DNA follows: TGCAGTGCGAGACAGGGTAGCGATCAGCCCCAGCATTTT. The chain joins TRBV20-1 to TRBJ1-5; 7 nucleotides align to TRBD1. The CDR3 has 13 amino acids. CDR1 and CDR2 from the germline V gene are DFQATT and SNEGSKA (reference sequence).

DNA for the CDR3: TGCAGCGTCGGGACAGGGGAGGGTTCACCCCTCCACTTT. It translates to CSVGTGEGSPLHF. The rearrangement links TRBV29-1 to TRBJ1-6; 10 nucleotides align to TRBD1. Per the germline V gene, CDR1 is SQVTM and CDR2 is ANQGSEA. Unmatched junction bases numbered 5, after V lost 6 bases and J lost 9 bases. The CDR3 covers 13 residues.

J is TRBJ1-2 and V is TRBV24-1; 9 nucleotides agree with TRBD1. The CDR3 covers 17 residues. V shed 3 bases, J shed 0 bases, and the junction held 7 bases outside the gene matches. Germline-derived CDR1 and CDR2 are KGHDR and SFDVKD. The CDR3 DNA is TGTGCCACCAGTGATCGGACAGGGGCGAGCCCTAACTATGGCTACACCTTC. Its protein is CATSDRTGASPNYGYTF.

This clonotype was picked up many times. The chain employs TRBV10-3 and TRBJ2-7; 9 positions agree with TRBD1. Per germline, CDR1 ENHRY and CDR2 SYGVKD. CDR3 length: 16 amino acids. The ends lost 0 bases at V and 3 bases at J; junction bases unmatched: 6. The CDR3 DNA reads TGTGCCATCAGTGAGTCGACAGGGACAGGGATCTACGAGCAGTACTTC. It is translated as CAISESTGTGIYEQYF.

The V gene is TRBV7-2, the J gene TRBJ1-3; D unclear. Germline-derived CDR1 and CDR2 are SGHTA and FQGNSA. This CDR3 is 15 amino acids long. V lost 2 bases to trimming and J lost 7 bases, with 15 bases between them. The DNA for the CDR3 is TGTGCCAGCAGCTTAAGGCCGACGGTCGAGAACACCATATATTTT. Translation: CASSLRPTVENTIYF.